This T cell receptor (beta chain) was sequenced in a study of tumor-infiltrating lymphocytes in primary liver carcinoma. Unsorted whole blood served as the source of blood RNA, and germline DNA was extracted as well. With regard to this clonotype: This may be a read error: a much more frequent sequence differs by one nucleotide.

With roughly 500 ng total RNA as template and a constant-region primer, TCR beta cDNA was made. Modified slightly, ARM-PCR produced TCR beta libraries over three nested multiplex PCR rounds. From the multiplex PCR reads, TCRdb called clonotypes with MiXCR, one entry per CDR3 protein. Among just over 300,000 distinct CDR3 sequences, approximately 54% were seen once, and the ten largest hold about 17%. This TCR was sampled from a woman younger than 45 with primary liver carcinoma and hepatitis B virus infection. Sequencing input: peripheral blood.

The CDR3 reads CASSERTGSAHETQYF. DNA for the CDR3: TGTGCCAGCAGTGAGAGGACGGGATCCGCCCATGAGACCCAGTACTTC. The chain combines TRBV6-1 with TRBJ2-5, with D perhaps matching TRBD2 (5 bases). Germline V lookup: CDR1 MNHNS, CDR2 SASEGT. The CDR3 sequence is 16 residues long. V dropped 3 bases and J dropped 5 bases, with 19 bases sitting between them.